The source of this T cell receptor (beta chain) is a study of blood T cell repertoires in COVID-19. The overall study: Acute and convalescent COVID-19 specimens originated in the United States, Italy and Spain. Sample material is recorded as cDNA or gDNA derived from T cells, B-cell-depleted T cells, or PBMCs.

Original processing methods: By means of reference gene primer amplification, nucleated cell counts were estimated. Profiling relied on immunoSEQ multiplex PCR, and the TCRdb table lists in-frame clones only, not all of them. V and J calls plus clone size are reproduced from that table; the DNA served to infer D and trimming. Of about 140,000 clones listed, around nine tenths are singletons. This clonotype was sampled from a human donor in a cohort sampled during active COVID-19. Input material: peripheral blood.

This CDR3 reads CASSLSGPNQPQHF. The CDR3 DNA follows: TGTGCCAGCAGCTTGAGCGGACCTAATCAGCCCCAGCATTTT. This chain connects TRBV5-5 to TRBJ1-5; no firm D call. Germline lookup yields CDR1 SGHKS and CDR2 YYEKEE (reference sequence). This CDR3 region has 14 residues. With 1 base removed from V and 4 bases from J, the gap between germline ends came to 9 bases.